Below are 14 T cell receptor beta chains sequenced from a single sample in a study of blood T cell repertoires in COVID-19. Clones were sequenced by immunoSEQ multiplex PCR, and TCRdb holds only the in-frame ones, with some missing. The sample lists some 110,000 clones, 87% seen once, with roughly 8.2% in the top ten. The sequenced sample consisted of peripheral blood. These receptor sequences come from a human donor in a cohort sampled during active COVID-19.

The chain couples TRBV12-5 to TRBJ2-7; D is undetermined. The CDR3 covers 12 residues. Germline V gene data show CDR1 as LGHNT and CDR2 as FRNRAP. The V and J ends lost 4 bases and 2 bases respectively, with 6 bases between them. This CDR3 reads CASGSRAYEQYF. CDR3 DNA: TGTGCTAGTGGTTCACGAGCCTACGAGCAGTACTTC.

The V gene is TRBV6-6, the J gene TRBJ2-4; D not certain. The length of the CDR3 is 13 residues. The V gene's germline CDR1 is MNHNY and CDR2 SVGAGI (reference sequence). V lost 6 bases to trimming and J lost 0 bases, with 6 bases between them. The CDR3 bases are TGTGCCAGCAGCCAGTTAGCCAAAAACATTCAGTACTTC. It codes for CASSQLAKNIQYF.

V is TRBV18 and J is TRBJ2-7; D gene unclear. This CDR3 comprises 14 residues. CDR1 is KGHSH, CDR2 LQKENI, per germline. The V gene lost 2 bases and the J gene lost 2 bases, with 10 bases spanning the gap. CDR3 protein: CASSPTTLTYEQYF. DNA for the CDR3: TGTGCCAGCTCACCAACTACTCTCACCTACGAGCAGTACTTC. The full variable domain, with the rest looked up from reference TRBV18 and TRBJ2-7, is NAGVMQNPRHLVRRRGQEARLRCSPMKGHSHVYWYRQLPEEGLKFMVYLQKENIIDESGMPKERFSAEFPKEGPSILRIQQVVRGDSAAYFCASSPTTLTYEQYFGPGTRLTVT.

The chain combines TRBV6-1 with TRBJ2-2, with TRBD1 as a possible D gene (5 bases). Trimming took off 3 bases at V and 5 bases at J, with 10 bases between the two ends. The length of the CDR3 is 14 residues. The germline gives CDR1 MNHNS, CDR2 SASEGT. The CDR3 reads CASSDYGATGELFF. In DNA, the CDR3 is TGTGCCAGCAGTGACTATGGGGCGACCGGGGAGCTGTTTTTT.

This chain connects TRBV11-2 to TRBJ2-1, with 14 bases lining up with TRBD2. The CDR3 is made up of 16 amino acids. The germline V gene has CDR1 SGHAT and CDR2 FQNNGV. V was pared by 8 bases and J by 5 bases, with 8 bases of the junction left unmatched. The CDR3 sequence is CASFGTSGSKHNEQFF. CDR3 DNA sequence: TGTGCCAGCTTCGGGACTAGCGGGAGTAAACACAATGAGCAGTTCTTC.

The chain employs TRBV14 and TRBJ2-7; maybe TRBD2 (5 bases). Trimming left V 3 bases short and J 6 bases short, with 9 bases between. The germline V gene has CDR1 SGHDN and CDR2 FVKESK. CDR3 length: 12 amino acids. The CDR3 region is CASSHGGGEQYF. The CDR3 coding sequence is TGTGCCAGCAGCCACGGAGGAGGCGAGCAGTACTTC.

V gene TRBV19 combines with J gene TRBJ1-1; the match to TRBD1 covers 10 bases. V gave up 8 bases and J gave up 7 bases; unmatched junction bases: 10. CDR1 is LNHDA, CDR2 SQIVND, per germline (reference sequence). The CDR3 covers 14 residues. CDR3 protein: CASSNRQGAGEAFF. As DNA, the CDR3 is TGTGCCAGTTCAAACCGACAGGGGGCAGGTGAAGCTTTCTTT.

The chain uses TRBV14 and TRBJ2-4; D possibly corresponds to TRBD1 (6 bases). The V gene lost 3 bases and the J gene lost 6 bases, with 24 bases spanning the gap. CDR3 size: 18 residues. Germline V lookup: CDR1 SGHDN, CDR2 FVKESK. The CDR3 coding sequence is TGTGCCAGCAGCCATCCCTACAGGGCAGGGAATGTCGGAAACATTCAGTACTTC. As protein: CASSHPYRAGNVGNIQYF. The full variable domain, with the rest looked up from reference TRBV14 and TRBJ2-4, is EAGVTQFPSHSVIEKGQTVTLRCDPISGHDNLYWYRRVMGKEIKFLLHFVKESKQDESGMPNNRFLAERTGGTYSTLKVQPAELEDSGVYFCASSHPYRAGNVGNIQYFGAGTRLSVL.

The gene calls are TRBV6-5 and TRBJ2-1; 8 positions match TRBD2. Trimming removed 5 bases from V and 4 bases from J; junction bases left unmatched: 7. The CDR3 loop spans 15 amino acids. Germline V gene sequence: CDR1 MNHEY, CDR2 SVGAGI. The CDR3 DNA is TGTGCCAGCAGTACGGCGGGAGGAATTTACAATGAGCAGTTCTTC. As protein: CASSTAGGIYNEQFF.

This chain joins TRBV4-1 and TRBJ1-2, with D possibly matching TRBD1 (6 bases). V was shortened by 0 bases and J by 4 bases, with 12 bases between the two germline ends. From germline, CDR1 is MGHRA and CDR2 YSYEKL. This CDR3 has 15 residues. The CDR3 reads CASSQDSIGGYGYTF. In nucleotides, the CDR3 is TGCGCCAGCAGCCAAGACAGTATAGGGGGCTATGGCTACACCTTC.

The rearrangement links TRBV6-5 to TRBJ2-1; the match to TRBD2 covers 15 bases. Trimming cost V 4 bases and J 9 bases; bases outside gene matches: 7. Germline-derived CDR1 and CDR2 are MNHEY and SVGAGI. The CDR3 is made up of 16 amino acids. The CDR3 here is CASSWTSGREKAEQFF. The CDR3 region has the DNA TGTGCCAGCAGTTGGACTAGCGGGAGGGAAAAGGCTGAGCAGTTCTTC.

The J gene is TRBJ1-5, the V gene TRBV3-1 (or the pseudogene TRBV3-2); TRBD1 aligns across 10 bases. V was pared by 0 bases and J by 3 bases, with 5 bases of the junction left unmatched. Looked up from germline, CDR1 is LGHDT and CDR2 is YNNKEL (reference sequence). The CDR3 sequence is 17 residues long. This CDR3 reads CASSQDLDRGHNQPQHF. The CDR3 DNA is TGTGCCAGCAGCCAAGATCTAGACAGGGGGCACAATCAGCCCCAGCATTTT.

The chain employs TRBV30 and TRBJ1-1, with D perhaps TRBD1 (6 bases). V lost 0 bases to trimming and J lost 6 bases, with 14 bases between them. Germline loops: CDR1 GTSNPN, CDR2 SVGIG (reference sequence). The CDR3 has 14 residues. In DNA form, the CDR3 reads TGTGCCTGGAGTGTACACTCGGGGGGCTCTGAAGCTTTCTTT. Encoded protein: CAWSVHSGGSEAFF.

A few counts support this clone. The rearrangement links TRBV6-6 to TRBJ1-5; D gene unclear. Germline loops: CDR1 MNHNY, CDR2 SVGAGI (reference sequence). The CDR3 contains 14 residues. V was pared by 2 bases and J by 6 bases, with 11 bases between. CDR3 DNA sequence: TGTGCCAGCAGTTACCCATCAAGAGGTCAGCCCCAGCATTTT. Protein sequence: CASSYPSRGQPQHF.